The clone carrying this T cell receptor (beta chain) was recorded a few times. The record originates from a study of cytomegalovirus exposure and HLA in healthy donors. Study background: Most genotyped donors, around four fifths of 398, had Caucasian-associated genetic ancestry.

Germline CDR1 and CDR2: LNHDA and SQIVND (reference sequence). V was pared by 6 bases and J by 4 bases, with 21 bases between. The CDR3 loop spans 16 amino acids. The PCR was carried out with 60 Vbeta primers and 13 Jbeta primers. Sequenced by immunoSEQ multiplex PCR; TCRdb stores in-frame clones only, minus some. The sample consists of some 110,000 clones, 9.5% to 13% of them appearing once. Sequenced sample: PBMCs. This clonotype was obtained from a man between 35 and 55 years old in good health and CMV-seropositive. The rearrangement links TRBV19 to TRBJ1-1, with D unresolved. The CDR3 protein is CASSILPGQAATEAFF. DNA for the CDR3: TGTGCCAGTAGCATCCTTCCCGGTCAGGCCGCCACTGAAGCTTTCTTT. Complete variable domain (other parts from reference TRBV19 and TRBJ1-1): DGGITQSPKYLFRKEGQNVTLSCEQNLNHDAMYWYRQDPGQGLRLIYYSQIVNDFQKGDIAEGYSVSREKKESFPLTVTSAQKNPTAFYLCASSILPGQAATEAFFGQGTRLTVV.